This T cell receptor beta chain was observed in a study of patients and donors after allogeneic stem cell transplantation (dated by TCRdb to 2020 to 2021). The library was made by RT-PCR. These reads were obtained on a NextSeq 550. The raw public reads went through TCRdb reprocessing: fastp at Q25, MiXCR clone calling, in-frame beta chains kept. CDR3 protein duplicates are merged, each entry listing the most common genes and DNA. This sample comprises about a million distinct CDR3 sequences, approximately 19% of them detected only once. Of the sample, approximately 5.9% falls within the top ten clones. CDR1 and CDR2, looked up from the germline V gene, are SGHTA and FQGNSA. CDR3 length: 15 amino acids, cysteine to phenylalanine. Only the CDR3 part of the read is kept: 45 bases, read in frame from the first base. V is cut back by 5 bases and J by 3 bases, with 5 bases in the junction unmatched. The sample holds a few counts of this clonotype. What this receptor recognizes is not known. Base qualities are not at hand, and no much larger clone is one base apart.

The sequenced sample consisted of blood, either unsorted or a sorted T cell fraction (not recorded which). The TCR sequence derives from a human donor who was either an allogeneic HSCT recipient or a stem cell or donor lymphocyte infusion donor (not recorded which). It is not recorded whose cells these are; they may come from a transplant donor. The chain was built from TRBV7-2 and TRBJ2-1, and 9 junctional nucleotides match TRBD1. The bases are TGTGCCAGCAGCCCGCGACAGGGGGTCTACAATGAGCAGTTCTTC. Protein translation: CASSPRQGVYNEQFF.